One and the same sample provided the 22 T cell receptor beta chains below, sequenced in a study of T cells in Graves' hyperthyroidism and ophthalmopathy (dated by TCRdb to between 2018 and 2020). The library was generated by multiplex PCR. The listed sequencing device is Illumina HiSeq 2000. Amplification of TCR beta CDR3 regions was carried out from RNA transcripts. The TCR CDR3 was subjected to a first round of RT-PCR using the HTBI primer set and the Qiagen OneStep RT-PCR kit. TCRdb cleaned the public reads at Q25 with fastp, built clones with MiXCR and kept in-frame beta chains. Every CDR3 protein is listed once, alongside the most common genes and DNA of its rows. Here the sample has approximately 300,000 distinct CDR3 sequences; 15% to 20% occur a single time. Roughly 39% of the sample is in the top ten clones. Sequencing was done on a sample of blood. These receptors all come from a man aged 45-65 years with Graves' ophthalmopathy.

The table lists this clonotype with many counts. The chain combines TRBV11-2 with TRBJ2-1; D tentatively fits TRBD1 or TRBD2 (7 bases each). This CDR3 contains 16 residues. The V end lost 5 bases, the J end lost 10 bases, and 24 bases lay between the germline ends. Per germline, CDR1 SGHAT and CDR2 FQNNGV. The CDR3 nucleotides read TGTGCCAGCAGCCCCTACAGGGGATTCGGGAGGTCGGAGCAGTTCTTC. It translates to CASSPYRGFGRSEQFF.

The chain uses TRBV3-1 and TRBJ2-1, with D uncertain. Germline values: CDR1 LGHDT, CDR2 YNNKEL (reference sequence). This CDR3 contains 16 residues. Trimming took off 4 bases at V and 7 bases at J, with 20 bases between the two ends. The CDR3: CASSRQTPNLRNEQFF. CDR3 sequence (DNA): TGTGCCAGCAGCCGGCAGACTCCCAACCTAAGGAATGAGCAGTTCTTC.

This clonotype appeared a few times. The rearrangement joins TRBV5-1 to TRBJ2-2; D may be TRBD2 (7 bases). Trimming removed 7 bases from V and 6 bases from J, with 19 bases in between. The CDR3 sequence is 15 residues long. Germline V gene lookup returns CDR1 SGHRS and CDR2 YFSETQ. CDR3 sequence reads: CASGGGLVSAGELFF. CDR3 in DNA: TGCGCCAGCGGGGGCGGACTAGTGTCCGCCGGGGAGCTGTTTTTT.

The V and J genes are TRBV12-3 or TRBV12-4 and TRBJ2-4; 9 bases line up with TRBD2. J lost 2 bases, V lost 3 bases, and 5 bases had no gene match. This CDR3 region has 16 residues. Here the CDR3 reads CASSFGTSSSKNIQYF. Here the CDR3 DNA reads TGTGCCAGCAGTTTCGGGACTAGCAGTTCCAAAAACATTCAGTACTTC.

This clonotype has a handful of counts. This sequence joins TRBV29-1 and TRBJ2-1; 7 nucleotides line up with TRBD2. Germline V gene data show CDR1 as SQVTM and CDR2 as ANQGSEA. V trimming: 4 bases; J trimming: 9 bases; junction bases outside the gene matches: 21. The CDR3 loop spans 17 amino acids. Written as DNA, the CDR3 is TGCAGCGTTGTATCCCCTGACGTGGGAGGGAAGATTGGTGAGCAGTTCTTC. Encoded protein: CSVVSPDVGGKIGEQFF.

The table lists this clonotype with a few counts. The chain combines TRBV12-3 or TRBV12-4 with TRBJ1-2; weak D call: TRBD1 (6 bases). Trimming shortened V by 5 bases and J by 0 bases, and 16 bases separated the two germline ends. The CDR3 has 16 residues. The CDR3 protein is CASSPPDRIANYGYTF. CDR3 nucleotide sequence: TGTGCCAGCAGTCCACCCGACAGGATAGCTAACTATGGCTACACCTTC.

This clonotype was detected many times. This chain joins TRBV28 and TRBJ2-5, with 8 bases lining up with TRBD1. The CDR3 spans 17 residues. CDR1 is MDHEN, CDR2 SYDVKM, per germline. V lost 5 bases and J lost 1; bases outside the gene matches: 12. The CDR3 region is CASSRPRTGPGQETQYF. The DNA of the CDR3 is TGTGCCAGCAGTCGACCTAGGACAGGGCCAGGCCAAGAGACCCAGTACTTC.

This clonotype was seen ten or more times. The chain uses TRBV11-2 and TRBJ2-2; 10 nucleotides line up with TRBD2. CDR1 and CDR2 from the germline V gene are SGHAT and FQNNGV. The CDR3 length is 15 residues. The trim removed 9 bases at V and 0 bases at J, leaving 4 bases unmatched. Here the CDR3 DNA reads TGTGCCAGTACCAGCGGGAGGGCGAACACCGGGGAGCTGTTTTTT. Translation gives CASTSGRANTGELFF.

This clonotype was counted many times. This chain uses TRBV20-1 with TRBJ2-1; no clear D. Trimming removed 3 bases from V and 0 bases from J, with 9 bases in between. The CDR3 totals 14 residues. The germline CDR1 and CDR2 sequences are DFQATT and SNEGSKA (reference sequence). CDR3 in amino acids: CSASSRSSYNEQFF. The CDR3 DNA follows: TGCAGTGCTAGTTCTAGAAGCTCCTACAATGAGCAGTTCTTC.

This clonotype was counted a few times. This rearrangement joins TRBV9 to TRBJ2-2, with 7 nucleotides matching TRBD2. The CDR3 runs to 20 residues. CDR1 is SGDLS, CDR2 YYNGEE, per germline. V lost 2 bases, J lost 6 bases, and 22 bases stayed unmatched. Here the CDR3 DNA reads TGTGCCAGCAGCGTCCACACGAGAGGGAGACCCAGCGGGACGGCCGGGGAGCTGTTTTTT. Translating gives CASSVHTRGRPSGTAGELFF.

This chain connects TRBV12-3 or TRBV12-4 to TRBJ2-7; D remains unclear. The V gene lost 6 bases and the J gene lost 4 bases, with 10 bases spanning the gap. This CDR3 spans 12 amino acids. CDR3 protein: CASSLGYYEQYF. CDR3 nucleotide sequence: TGTGCCAGCAGCCTCGGCTATTACGAGCAGTACTTC.

The table lists this clonotype with many counts. The J gene is TRBJ2-7, the V gene TRBV27; D is undetermined. Germline lookup yields CDR1 MNHEY and CDR2 SMNVEV (reference sequence). V was shortened by 3 bases and J by 3 bases, with 9 bases between the two germline ends. The CDR3 length is 13 residues. CDR3: CASSFPPYYEQYF. CDR3 nucleotides: TGTGCCAGCAGTTTCCCCCCCTACTACGAGCAGTACTTC.

This clonotype was seen at least ten times. The chain carries TRBV20-1 and TRBJ2-3; D unresolved. The CDR3 length is 13 residues. Germline values: CDR1 DFQATT, CDR2 SNEGSKA (reference sequence). The CDR3 bases are TGCAGCGAGGAAGGATCCTCCACAGATACGCAGTATTTT. It specifies CSEEGSSTDTQYF.

The chain joins TRBV5-1 to TRBJ2-1; 9 bases match TRBD2. The ends lost 8 bases at V and 4 bases at J; junction bases unmatched: 25. The V gene's germline CDR1 is SGHRS and CDR2 YFSETQ. CDR3 length equals 20 residues. The CDR3 DNA is TGCGCCAGGATTCCCTCGATGGCGGGAGGGCCTATCCTCTATTACAATGAGCAGTTCTTC. Its translation is CARIPSMAGGPILYYNEQFF.

This clonotype showed up just a few times. The chain couples TRBV6-1 to TRBJ2-7; perhaps TRBD2 as D (5 bases). This CDR3 is built from 12 residues. Germline V gives CDR1 MNHNS, CDR2 SASEGT. V gave up 5 bases and J gave up 6 bases, with 11 bases separating them. This CDR3 is CASSYGSSEQYF. The CDR3 region has the DNA TGTGCCAGCAGTTATGGGAGTTCCGAGCAGTACTTC.

CDR3 bases: TGCAGTGCTAGGAGAAACAGGGAAGGTTACGAGCAGTACTTC. Translating it yields CSARRNREGYEQYF. This chain links TRBV20-1 with TRBJ2-7, with a tentative D call TRBD1 (6 bases). V was trimmed by 3 bases and J by 4 bases, leaving 16 bases between them. This CDR3 region has 14 residues. CDR1 is DFQATT and CDR2 is SNEGSKA in the germline V gene (reference sequence).

This chain joins TRBV3-1 and TRBJ2-7; 7 nucleotides align to TRBD2. In germline, CDR1 is LGHDT, CDR2 YNNKEL (reference sequence). V gave up 0 bases and J gave up 6 bases; unmatched junction bases: 8. The length of the CDR3 is 15 residues. The CDR3 region is CASSQDAGWGGEQYF. In DNA, the CDR3 is TGTGCCAGCAGCCAAGATGCAGGGTGGGGGGGCGAGCAGTACTTC.

The chain recombines TRBV10-3 with TRBJ1-1, with D tentatively TRBD1 (5 bases). V was clipped by 7 bases and J by 1 base, with 13 bases between them. CDR1 and CDR2 (germline): ENHRY, SYGVKD. The CDR3 consists of 14 residues. CDR3 nucleotides: TGTGCCATCAAGCCGGAAGGGGCGAACACTGAAGCTTTCTTT. Protein product: CAIKPEGANTEAFF.

This clonotype came up a few times. This chain links TRBV28 with TRBJ2-1, with D uncertain. CDR1 MDHEN and CDR2 SYDVKM come from the germline V gene. This CDR3 is built from 11 residues. Trimming took off 2 bases at V and 9 bases at J, with 5 bases between the two ends. The chain's CDR3 is CASSLKLEQFF. In DNA, the CDR3 is TGTGCCAGCAGTTTAAAGCTTGAGCAGTTCTTC.

The V and J genes are TRBV5-1 and TRBJ2-7; D may match TRBD1 or TRBD2 (6 bases each). The germline V gene encodes CDR1 SGHRS and CDR2 YFSETQ. The CDR3 extends over 13 amino acids. Trimming shortened V by 1 base and J by 6 bases, and 11 bases separated the two germline ends. The CDR3 DNA reads as TGCGCCAGCAGCTTGTACGAGGGGGGCGAGCAGTACTTC. Translation: CASSLYEGGEQYF.

The genes are TRBV7-6 and TRBJ2-6, with 10 bases identical to TRBD1. V lost 2 bases and J lost 1; bases outside the gene matches: 5. Germline V lookup: CDR1 SGHVS, CDR2 FNYEAQ. The CDR3 extends over 18 amino acids. CDR3 protein: CASSLKGTGESGANVLTF. In DNA form, the CDR3 reads TGTGCCAGCAGCTTAAAAGGGACAGGGGAATCTGGGGCCAACGTCCTGACTTTC.

This clonotype was observed many times. This chain connects TRBV3-1 to TRBJ1-4, with unresolved D. CDR3 length: 14 residues. The V end lost 0 bases, the J end lost 9 bases, and 11 bases lay between the germline ends. Germline-derived CDR1 and CDR2 are LGHDT and YNNKEL (reference sequence). CDR3 loop: CASSQDSKGQKLFF. The CDR3 coding sequence is TGTGCCAGCAGCCAAGATTCGAAGGGCCAAAAACTGTTTTTT.